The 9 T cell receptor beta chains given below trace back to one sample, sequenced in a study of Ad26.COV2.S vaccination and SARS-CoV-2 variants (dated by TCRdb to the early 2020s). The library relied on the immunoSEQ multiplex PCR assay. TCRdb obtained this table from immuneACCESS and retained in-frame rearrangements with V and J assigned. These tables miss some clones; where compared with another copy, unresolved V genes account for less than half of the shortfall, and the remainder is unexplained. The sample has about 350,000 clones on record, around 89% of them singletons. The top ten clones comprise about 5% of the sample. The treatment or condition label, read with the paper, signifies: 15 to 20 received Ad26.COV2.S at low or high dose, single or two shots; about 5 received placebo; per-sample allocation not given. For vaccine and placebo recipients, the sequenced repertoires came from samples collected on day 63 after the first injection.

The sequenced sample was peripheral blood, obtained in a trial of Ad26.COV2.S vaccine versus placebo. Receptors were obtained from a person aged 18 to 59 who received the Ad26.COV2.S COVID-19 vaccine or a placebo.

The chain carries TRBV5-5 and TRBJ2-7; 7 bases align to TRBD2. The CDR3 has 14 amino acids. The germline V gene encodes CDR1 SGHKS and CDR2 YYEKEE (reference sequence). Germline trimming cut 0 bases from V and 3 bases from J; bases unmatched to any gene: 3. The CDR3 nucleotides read TGTGCCAGCAGCTTGGGACTAGCTTTCTACGAGCAGTACTTC. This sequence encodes CASSLGLAFYEQYF. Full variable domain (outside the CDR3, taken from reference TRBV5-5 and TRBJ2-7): DAGVTQSPTHLIKTRGQQVTLRCSPISGHKSVSWYQQVLGQGPQFIFQYYEKEERGRGNFPDRFSARQFPNYSSELNVNALLLGDSALYLCASSLGLAFYEQYFGPGTRLTVT.

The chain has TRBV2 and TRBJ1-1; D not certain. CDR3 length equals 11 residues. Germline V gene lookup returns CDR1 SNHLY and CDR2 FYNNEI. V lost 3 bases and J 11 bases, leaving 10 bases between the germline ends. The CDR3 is CASSDRPGAFF. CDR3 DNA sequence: TGTGCCAGCAGTGACAGGCCCGGGGCTTTCTTT. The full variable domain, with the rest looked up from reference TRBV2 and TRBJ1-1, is EPEVTQTPSHQVTQMGQEVILRCVPISNHLYFYWYRQILGQKVEFLVSFYNNEISEKSEIFDDQFSVERPDGSNFTLKIRSTKLEDSAMYFCASSDRPGAFFGQGTRLTVV.

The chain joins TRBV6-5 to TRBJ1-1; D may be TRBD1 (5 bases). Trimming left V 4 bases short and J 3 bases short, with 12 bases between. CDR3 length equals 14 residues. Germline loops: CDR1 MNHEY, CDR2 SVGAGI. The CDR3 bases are TGTGCCAGCAGTTCTCGAGGGGTCGACACTGAAGCTTTCTTT. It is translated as CASSSRGVDTEAFF.

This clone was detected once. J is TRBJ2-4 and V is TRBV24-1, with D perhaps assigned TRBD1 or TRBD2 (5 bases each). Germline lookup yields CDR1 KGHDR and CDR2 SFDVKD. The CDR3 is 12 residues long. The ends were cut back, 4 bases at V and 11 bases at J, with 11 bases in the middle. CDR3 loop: CATSDRDGVQYF. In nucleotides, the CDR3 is TGTGCCACCAGTGACAGGGACGGGGTTCAGTACTTC.

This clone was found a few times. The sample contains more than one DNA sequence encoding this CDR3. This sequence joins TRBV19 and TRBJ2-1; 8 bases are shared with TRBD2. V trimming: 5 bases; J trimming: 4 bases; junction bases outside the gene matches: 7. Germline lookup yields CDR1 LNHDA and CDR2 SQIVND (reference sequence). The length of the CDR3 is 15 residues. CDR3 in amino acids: CASSPRGGAYNEQFF. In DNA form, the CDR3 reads TGTGCCAGTAGTCCTCGGGGGGGCGCGTACAATGAGCAGTTCTTC.

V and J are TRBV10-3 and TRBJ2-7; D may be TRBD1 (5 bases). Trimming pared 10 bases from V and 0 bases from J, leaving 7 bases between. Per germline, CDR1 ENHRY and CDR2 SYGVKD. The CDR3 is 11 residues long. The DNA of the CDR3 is TGTGCCACGACAGACTCCTACGAGCAGTACTTC. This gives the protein CATTDSYEQYF.

CDR3 bases: TGTGCCAGCAGCCGACAGGGGAGGAATAGCAATCAGCCCCAGCATTTT. Translated: CASSRQGRNSNQPQHF. This chain links TRBV2 with TRBJ1-5; 8 bases map to TRBD1. The CDR3 totals 16 residues. V was pared by 6 bases and J by 0 bases, with 7 bases of the junction left unmatched. Germline CDR1 SNHLY, CDR2 FYNNEI.

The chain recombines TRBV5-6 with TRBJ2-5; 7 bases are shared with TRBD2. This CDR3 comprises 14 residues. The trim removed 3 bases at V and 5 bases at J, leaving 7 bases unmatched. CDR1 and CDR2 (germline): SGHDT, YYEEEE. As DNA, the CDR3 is TGTGCCAGCAGCTCAAGACTAGCAGAGGAGACCCAGTACTTC. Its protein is CASSSRLAEETQYF.

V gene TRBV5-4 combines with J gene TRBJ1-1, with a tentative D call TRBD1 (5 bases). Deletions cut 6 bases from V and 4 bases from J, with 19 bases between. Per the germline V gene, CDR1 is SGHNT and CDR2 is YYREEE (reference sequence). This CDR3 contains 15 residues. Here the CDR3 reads CASTFDSGRVTEAFF. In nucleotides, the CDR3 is TGTGCCAGCACCTTTGACTCGGGGCGGGTCACTGAAGCTTTCTTT.